This TCR beta chain was captured by sequencing in a study of blood T cell repertoires in COVID-19. About the research overall: The cDNA or gDNA used as material had been derived from T cells, B-cell-depleted T cells, or PBMCs.

Participant reports of clinical history set cohort assignment. Here immunoSEQ multiplex PCR was the method, and the copy in TCRdb shows in-frame clones only, minus some. This table has about 360,000 clones, 80% to 90% appearing once. The sequence came from a man aged 35 to 55 in a cohort exposed to, infected with or recovered from COVID-19 (not recorded which). Sequencing was performed on PBMCs or T cells enriched from blood (not recorded which).

CDR3 in amino acids: CASKPGGLAKNIQYF. For the CDR3, the DNA is TGTGCCAGCAAGCCGGGGGGTCTAGCCAAAAACATTCAGTACTTC. The chain combines TRBV27 with TRBJ2-4, with TRBD2 identical over 7 bases. The ends lost 7 bases at V and 0 bases at J; junction bases unmatched: 6. The CDR3 loop spans 15 amino acids. Looked up from germline, CDR1 is MNHEY and CDR2 is SMNVEV (reference sequence).